This T cell receptor (beta chain) was profiled in a study of cytomegalovirus exposure and HLA in healthy donors. PCR amplification relied on 60 Vbeta primers (plus 13 Jbeta primers). Produced via immunoSEQ multiplex PCR; TCRdb's table is partial and in-frame only. In the table there are 100,000 to 150,000 clones, approximately 80% of which are singletons. V lost 2 bases and J 3 bases, leaving 16 bases between the germline ends. The CDR3 consists of 16 residues. Germline lookup yields CDR1 MDHEN and CDR2 SYDVKM. A word on this clone: Its target is not known.

Study-wide findings and caveats: It was reported that TCR beta sequences correctly inferred the HLA-A and HLA-B alleles for most subjects. Previously analyzed data showed that most TCR beta V segments were productive at a frequency of about 87% or about 30%. Sequencing likely produced, as an artifact, a cluster of highly shared sequence variants. Both high specificity and high sensitivity reportedly marked the classifier's diagnosis of cytomegalovirus status.

Material: PBMCs. The receptor was isolated from a woman aged 40 to 49 in good health and CMV-seronegative. V and J are TRBV28 and TRBJ1-2, with a weak D call TRBD1 (5 bases). The CDR3 here is CASSLPRGRGHYGYTF. As DNA, the CDR3 is TGTGCCAGCAGTTTACCCCGTGGGAGGGGTCACTATGGCTACACCTTC.